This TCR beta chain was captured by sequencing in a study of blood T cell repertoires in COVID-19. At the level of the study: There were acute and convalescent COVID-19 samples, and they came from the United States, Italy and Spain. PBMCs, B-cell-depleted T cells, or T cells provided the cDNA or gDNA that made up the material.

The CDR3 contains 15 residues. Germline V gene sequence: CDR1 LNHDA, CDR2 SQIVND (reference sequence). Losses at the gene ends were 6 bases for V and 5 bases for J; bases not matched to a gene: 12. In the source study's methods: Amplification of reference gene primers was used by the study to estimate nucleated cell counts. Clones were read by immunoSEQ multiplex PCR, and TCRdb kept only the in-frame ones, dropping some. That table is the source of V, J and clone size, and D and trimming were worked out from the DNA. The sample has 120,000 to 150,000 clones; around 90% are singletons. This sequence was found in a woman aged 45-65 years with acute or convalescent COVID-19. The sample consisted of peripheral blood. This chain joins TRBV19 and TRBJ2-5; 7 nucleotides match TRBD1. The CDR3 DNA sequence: TGTGCCAGTAGCCCTATAGACAGGGAAGGTGAGACCCAGTACTTC. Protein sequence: CASSPIDREGETQYF.